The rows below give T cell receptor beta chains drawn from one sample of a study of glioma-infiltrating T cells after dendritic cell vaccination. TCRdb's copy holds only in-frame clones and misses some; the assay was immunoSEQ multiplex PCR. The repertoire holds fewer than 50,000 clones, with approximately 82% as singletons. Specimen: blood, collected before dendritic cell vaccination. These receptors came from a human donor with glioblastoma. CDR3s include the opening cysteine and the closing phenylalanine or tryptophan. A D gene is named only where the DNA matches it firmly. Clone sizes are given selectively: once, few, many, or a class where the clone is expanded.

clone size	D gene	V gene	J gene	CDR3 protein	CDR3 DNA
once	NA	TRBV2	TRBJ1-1	CASSYRVAGEAFF	TGTGCCAGCAGTTACAGGGTAGCGGGTGAAGCTTTCTTT
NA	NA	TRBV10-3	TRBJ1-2	CAIRGQDGYTF	TGTGCCATCAGGGGGCAGGATGGCTACACCTTC
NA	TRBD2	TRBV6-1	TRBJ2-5	CATLWTSGEETQYF	TGTGCCACCTTGTGGACTAGCGGGGAAGAGACCCAGTACTTC
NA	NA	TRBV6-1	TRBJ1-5	CASSANHWDTQPQHF	TGTGCCAGCAGTGCTAATCACTGGGACACTCAGCCCCAGCATTTT
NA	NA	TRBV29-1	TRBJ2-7	CSVARTDTYEQYF	TGCAGCGTTGCCCGGACAGATACCTACGAGCAGTACTTC
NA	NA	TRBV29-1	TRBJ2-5	CSVEDLETQYF	TGCAGCGTTGAAGATCTGGAGACCCAGTACTTC
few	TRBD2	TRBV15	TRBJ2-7	CATSRDPTSSVSYEQYF	TGTGCCACCAGCAGAGATCCGACTAGCTCTGTCTCCTACGAGCAGTACTTC
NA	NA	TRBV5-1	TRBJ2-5	CASSPTPGVETQYF	TGCGCCAGCAGCCCGACTCCAGGGGTAGAGACCCAGTACTTC
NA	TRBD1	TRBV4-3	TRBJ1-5	CASSQDRVGQPQHF	TGCGCCAGCAGCCAGGACAGGGTGGGACAGCCCCAGCATTTT
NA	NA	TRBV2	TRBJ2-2	CASSDSGGNTGELFF	TGTGCCAGCAGTGATTCCGGGGGAAACACCGGGGAGCTGTTTTTT
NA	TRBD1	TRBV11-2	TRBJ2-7	CASSLAGTGGSYEQYF	TGTGCCAGCAGTCTAGCCGGGACAGGGGGTTCCTACGAGCAGTACTTC
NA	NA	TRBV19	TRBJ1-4	CASSFQGPEKLFF	TGTGCCAGTAGTTTCCAGGGCCCTGAAAAACTGTTTTTT
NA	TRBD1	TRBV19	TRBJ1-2	CASSSPGQPSYGYTF	TGTGCCAGTAGTTCTCCGGGACAGCCTTCCTATGGCTACACCTTC
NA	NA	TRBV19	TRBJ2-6	CASVSNIRSGANVLTF	TGTGCCAGTGTAAGTAACATCCGCTCTGGGGCCAACGTCCTGACTTTC
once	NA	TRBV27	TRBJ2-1	CASAAGGGSYNEQFF	TGTGCCAGCGCTGCCGGGGGAGGCTCCTACAATGAGCAGTTCTTC
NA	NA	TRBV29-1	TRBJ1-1	CSVAEAFF	TGCAGCGTGGCAGAAGCTTTCTTT
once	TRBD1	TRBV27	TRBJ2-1	CASRPRQGAYNEQFF	TGTGCCAGCAGACCTCGACAGGGGGCTTACAATGAGCAGTTCTTC
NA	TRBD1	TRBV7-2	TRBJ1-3	CASSTQGLGNTIYF	TGTGCCAGCAGCACACAGGGGCTCGGAAACACCATATATTTT
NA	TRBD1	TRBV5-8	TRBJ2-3	CASTPTGKGLNTQYF	TGTGCCAGCACCCCGACAGGGAAAGGGCTAAATACGCAGTATTTT
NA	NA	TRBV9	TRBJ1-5	CANRKGREGQPQHF	TGTGCCAACAGAAAGGGCAGGGAGGGTCAGCCCCAGCATTTT
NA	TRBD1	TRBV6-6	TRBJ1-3	CASRGQGSGNTIYF	TGTGCCAGCAGGGGACAGGGGTCCGGAAACACCATATATTTT
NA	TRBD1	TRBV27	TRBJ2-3	CASSFFSGTGRTDTQYF	TGTGCCAGCAGTTTCTTCTCCGGGACAGGGCGCACAGATACGCAGTATTTT
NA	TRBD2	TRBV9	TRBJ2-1	CASSVSTSFHEQFF	TGTGCCAGCAGCGTATCGACTAGCTTCCATGAGCAGTTCTTC
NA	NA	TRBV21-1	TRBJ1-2	CASSGDGYTF	TGTGCCAGCAGCGGAGATGGCTACACCTTC
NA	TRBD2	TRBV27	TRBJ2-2	CASSVSGGLGELFF	TGTGCCAGCAGCGTAAGCGGGGGGCTCGGGGAGCTGTTTTTT
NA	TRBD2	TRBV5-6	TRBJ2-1	CASSFTAGDSYNEQFF	TGTGCCAGCAGCTTTACTGCGGGGGACTCCTACAATGAGCAGTTCTTC
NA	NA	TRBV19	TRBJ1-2	CASSALGGASNFDYGYTF	TGTGCCAGTAGTGCCCTGGGGGGGGCCTCAAACTTCGACTATGGCTACACCTTC
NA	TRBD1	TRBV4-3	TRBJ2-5	CASSQDPYRGETQYF	TGCGCCAGCAGCCAAGATCCCTACAGGGGAGAGACCCAGTACTTC
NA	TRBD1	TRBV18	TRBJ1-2	CASSPPTGDGYTF	TGTGCCAGCTCACCACCGACAGGGGATGGCTACACCTTC
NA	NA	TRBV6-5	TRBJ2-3	CASSYGLHTPPDF	TGTGCCAGCAGTTATGGCCTCCACACCCCCCCCGATTTT